This is a list of T cell receptor beta chains from one sample in a study of cytomegalovirus exposure and HLA in healthy donors. Here immunoSEQ multiplex PCR was the method, and the copy in TCRdb shows in-frame clones only, minus some. The sample consists of under 150,000 clones, approximately 80% of them appearing once. The material sequenced was PBMCs. All receptors come from a boy between 2 and 10 years old in good health and CMV-seronegative. The CDR3 runs from the conserved cysteine through the conserved F or W. Each record gives: D gene, J gene, V gene, clone size, CDR3 DNA, CDR3 protein. D genes are given only for firm matches. The size of a clone is reported for some rows only, either as once, few or many, or as a class for expanded clones.

D gene: .
J gene: TRBJ2-2
V gene: TRBV27
clone size: .
CDR3 DNA: TGTGCCAGCAGCCCTACCCTGGCGGGTGCGAACACCGGGGAGCTGTTTTTT
CDR3 protein: CASSPTLAGANTGELFF

D gene: TRBD1
J gene: TRBJ2-7
V gene: TRBV6-4
clone size: .
CDR3 DNA: TGTGCCAGCAGGCCGACTGGACAGGGTCATACCTACGAGCAGTACTTC
CDR3 protein: CASRPTGQGHTYEQYF

D gene: .
J gene: TRBJ2-1
V gene: TRBV7-3
clone size: once
CDR3 DNA: TGTGCCAGCAGCTTAGAATTGAGCCGGTCGGGGGAGAACAATGAGCAGTTCTTC
CDR3 protein: CASSLELSRSGENNEQFF

D gene: TRBD1
J gene: TRBJ2-7
V gene: TRBV9
clone size: .
CDR3 DNA: TGTGCCAGCAGCGTAGTACTACAGGGGATTAGCGAGCAGTACTTC
CDR3 protein: CASSVVLQGISEQYF

D gene: TRBD1
J gene: TRBJ1-6
V gene: TRBV5-1
clone size: .
CDR3 DNA: TGCGCCAGCAGCTTGGCGGGACAGTCGAGGCTAACCAATTCACCCCTCCACTTT
CDR3 protein: CASSLAGQSRLTNSPLHF

D gene: .
J gene: TRBJ1-1
V gene: TRBV4-3
clone size: few
CDR3 DNA: TGCGCCAGCAGCCAAGCCGCGGGGGGATGGGGTGAAGCTTTCTTT
CDR3 protein: CASSQAAGGWGEAFF

D gene: TRBD2
J gene: TRBJ2-5
V gene: TRBV6-1
clone size: once
CDR3 DNA: TGTGCCAGCAGTGAGCATGACGGGGGGGCCTACGGGACCCAGTACTTC
CDR3 protein: CASSEHDGGAYGTQYF

D gene: TRBD1
J gene: TRBJ2-1
V gene: TRBV2
clone size: .
CDR3 DNA: TGTGCCAGCAGTGGCAGCCCAAAACAGGGGGCGGAAAATGAGCAGTTCTTC
CDR3 protein: CASSGSPKQGAENEQFF

D gene: TRBD1
J gene: TRBJ2-5
V gene: TRBV6-4
clone size: .
CDR3 DNA: TGTGCCAGCAGCCCAGGGACAGAAGAGACCCAGTACTTC
CDR3 protein: CASSPGTEETQYF

D gene: TRBD1
J gene: TRBJ2-2
V gene: TRBV7-9
clone size: .
CDR3 DNA: TGTGCCAGCAGCTTAGCGAGGACAGGGAACACCGGGGAGCTGTTTTTT
CDR3 protein: CASSLARTGNTGELFF

D gene: .
J gene: TRBJ2-5
V gene: TRBV7-9
clone size: few
CDR3 DNA: TGTGCCAGCAGCTTAGTCGGGAGTGGGGAGACCCAGTACTTC
CDR3 protein: CASSLVGSGETQYF

D gene: TRBD1
J gene: TRBJ2-7
V gene: TRBV4-3
clone size: .
CDR3 DNA: TGCGCCAGCAGCCTAGGGACAGGGGGACAGCCATACGAGCAGTACTTC
CDR3 protein: CASSLGTGGQPYEQYF

D gene: TRBD2
J gene: TRBJ2-7
V gene: TRBV7-9
clone size: .
CDR3 DNA: TGTGCCAGCAGCCAACCGGGGGGATCCTACGAGCAGTACTTC
CDR3 protein: CASSQPGGSYEQYF

D gene: TRBD1
J gene: TRBJ1-1
V gene: TRBV27
clone size: .
CDR3 DNA: TGTGCCAGCAGTGCCCGGGACAGGGAGGATAGCACTGAAGCTTTCTTT
CDR3 protein: CASSARDREDSTEAFF

D gene: .
J gene: TRBJ2-7
V gene: TRBV6-5
clone size: few
CDR3 DNA: TGTGCCAGCGGATTAAAAGCGGAGGCCTCCTACGAGCAGTACTTC
CDR3 protein: CASGLKAEASYEQYF

D gene: TRBD2
J gene: TRBJ2-3
V gene: TRBV6-5
clone size: .
CDR3 DNA: TGTGCCAGCAGCGAGCGGGAGTACGTAGATACGCAGTATTTT
CDR3 protein: CASSEREYVDTQYF

D gene: TRBD1
J gene: TRBJ1-2
V gene: TRBV5-1
clone size: once
CDR3 DNA: TGCGCCAGCAGCTTGGCCGGCTTGACAGGGGGCGTCATCTATGCCTACACCTTC
CDR3 protein: CASSLAGLTGGVIYAYTF

D gene: .
J gene: TRBJ1-5
V gene: TRBV5-1
clone size: .
CDR3 DNA: TGCGCCAGCAGCTTGGGGAGTAGTCAGCCCCAGCATTTT
CDR3 protein: CASSLGSSQPQHF

D gene: .
J gene: TRBJ1-2
V gene: TRBV2
clone size: .
CDR3 DNA: TGTGCCAGCAGTGAACGCAGGGACTCCTATGGCTACACCTTC
CDR3 protein: CASSERRDSYGYTF

D gene: TRBD1
J gene: TRBJ2-1
V gene: TRBV27
clone size: few
CDR3 DNA: TGTGCCAGCAGGTACAGGGGGGCGGGGGAGCAGTTCTTC
CDR3 protein: CASRYRGAGEQFF

D gene: .
J gene: TRBJ1-1
V gene: TRBV30
clone size: .
CDR3 DNA: TGTGCCTGGAGTCAAATTGAAGCTTTCTTT
CDR3 protein: CAWSQIEAFF

D gene: TRBD1
J gene: TRBJ1-2
V gene: TRBV5-4
clone size: .
CDR3 DNA: TGTGCCAGCAGCTTGCAAATCGGGACAGGGGATGGCTACACCTTC
CDR3 protein: CASSLQIGTGDGYTF

D gene: TRBD1
J gene: TRBJ2-2
V gene: TRBV2
clone size: .
CDR3 DNA: TGTGCCAGCAAGGACAGGGACACCGGGGAGCTGTTTTTT
CDR3 protein: CASKDRDTGELFF

D gene: TRBD1
J gene: TRBJ1-4
V gene: TRBV29-1
clone size: .
CDR3 DNA: TGCAGCGTTGGTGGACAGGGGATCGGTGAAAAACTGTTTTTT
CDR3 protein: CSVGGQGIGEKLFF

D gene: TRBD1
J gene: TRBJ1-5
V gene: TRBV6-1
clone size: .
CDR3 DNA: TGTGCCAGCAGGGATACAGGGGCTAGCAATCAGCCCCAGCATTTT
CDR3 protein: CASRDTGASNQPQHF

D gene: TRBD2
J gene: TRBJ2-7
V gene: TRBV7-6
clone size: few
CDR3 DNA: TGTGCCAGCAGCTCCCGTGGTAGCGGGGGGGACTACGAGCAGTACTTC
CDR3 protein: CASSSRGSGGDYEQYF

D gene: TRBD2
J gene: TRBJ2-3
V gene: TRBV4-1
clone size: .
CDR3 DNA: TGCGCCAGCAGCCAGGGACTTGGGGGGGGATACACAGATACGCAGTATTTT
CDR3 protein: CASSQGLGGGYTDTQYF

D gene: TRBD1
J gene: TRBJ1-4
V gene: TRBV10-3
clone size: .
CDR3 DNA: TGTGCCATCAGCCAGAAAGACAGGGCGGTGTATGAAAAACTGTTTTTT
CDR3 protein: CAISQKDRAVYEKLFF

D gene: .
J gene: TRBJ1-1
V gene: TRBV4-1
clone size: .
CDR3 DNA: TGCGCCAGCAGCCTCCGGTGGAGGGTTGACACTGAAGCTTTCTTT
CDR3 protein: CASSLRWRVDTEAFF

D gene: .
J gene: TRBJ2-1
V gene: TRBV5-1
clone size: few
CDR3 DNA: TGCGCCAGCAGCTTGGGCGGAGAGCTCCCCTACAATGAGCAGTTCTTC
CDR3 protein: CASSLGGELPYNEQFF

D gene: TRBD1
J gene: TRBJ1-4
V gene: TRBV19
clone size: .
CDR3 DNA: TGTGCCAGTAGTATCGACAGGGAACGGGAAAAACTGTTTTTT
CDR3 protein: CASSIDREREKLFF

D gene: TRBD1
J gene: TRBJ2-2
V gene: TRBV5-4
clone size: .
CDR3 DNA: TGTGCCAGCAGCCTGGGGACAGGGGACACCGGGGAGCTGTTTTTT
CDR3 protein: CASSLGTGDTGELFF

D gene: .
J gene: TRBJ1-5
V gene: TRBV7-2
clone size: .
CDR3 DNA: TGTGCCAGCAGCCCAAGCAGGGTAGGGTATCAGCCCCAGCATTTT
CDR3 protein: CASSPSRVGYQPQHF

D gene: .
J gene: TRBJ1-1
V gene: TRBV9
clone size: .
CDR3 DNA: TGTGCCAGCAGCGCCTCACCGGGGGGCACTGAAGCTTTCTTT
CDR3 protein: CASSASPGGTEAFF

D gene: .
J gene: TRBJ1-2
V gene: TRBV4-1
clone size: .
CDR3 DNA: TGCGCCAGCAGCCAACGACAGGTCTCGCTCTATGGCTACACCTTC
CDR3 protein: CASSQRQVSLYGYTF

D gene: TRBD2
J gene: TRBJ2-7
V gene: TRBV27
clone size: .
CDR3 DNA: TGTGCCAGCAGTTGGCGGGGGGGGCGGTCCGACGAGCAGTACTTC
CDR3 protein: CASSWRGGRSDEQYF

D gene: TRBD1
J gene: TRBJ2-7
V gene: TRBV28
clone size: .
CDR3 DNA: TGTGCCAGCAGTCCGACTGAGGGGACAGGAGGTCGCGAGCAGTACTTC
CDR3 protein: CASSPTEGTGGREQYF

D gene: .
J gene: TRBJ2-1
V gene: TRBV7-3
clone size: .
CDR3 DNA: TGTGCCAGCAGCTTAACCCGGGGGGCCAATGAGCAGTTCTTC
CDR3 protein: CASSLTRGANEQFF

D gene: .
J gene: TRBJ2-7
V gene: TRBV10-2
clone size: once
CDR3 DNA: TGCGCCAGCAGGGACGGACAGGGGACTAGAGGGGGGAAAAGGGGGTCGAATTACGAGCAGTACTTC
CDR3 protein: CASRDGQGTRGGKRGSNYEQYF

D gene: TRBD1
J gene: TRBJ2-1
V gene: TRBV9
clone size: .
CDR3 DNA: TGTGCCAGCAGCGAGACAGGGGGTACTAATGAGCAGTTCTTC
CDR3 protein: CASSETGGTNEQFF

D gene: .
J gene: TRBJ2-7
V gene: TRBV9
clone size: .
CDR3 DNA: TGTGCCAGCAGCGTAGTACAGGGCCACGAGCAGTACTTC
CDR3 protein: CASSVVQGHEQYF

D gene: TRBD2
J gene: TRBJ2-5
V gene: TRBV5-6
clone size: .
CDR3 DNA: TGTGCCAGCAGCACGACTAGCGGGGGGTACCAAGAGACCCAGTACTTC
CDR3 protein: CASSTTSGGYQETQYF

D gene: .
J gene: TRBJ2-5
V gene: TRBV2
clone size: once
CDR3 DNA: TGTGCCAGCAGTGAAGCGCTTAGGACCGAGCTCAGGGGTAAGTACCAAGAGACCCAGTACTTC
CDR3 protein: CASSEALRTELRGKYQETQYF

D gene: .
J gene: TRBJ1-2
V gene: TRBV5-6
clone size: .
CDR3 DNA: TGTGCCAGCAGCTGGAGGGACGGGAGGATGTTCTATGGCTACACCTTT
CDR3 protein: CASSWRDGRMFYGYTF

D gene: .
J gene: TRBJ1-2
V gene: TRBV10-3
clone size: .
CDR3 DNA: TGTGCCATCAGTTCCAGGGAAGCTAACTATGACTACACCTTC
CDR3 protein: CAISSREANYDYTF

D gene: .
J gene: TRBJ1-2
V gene: TRBV7-9
clone size: .
CDR3 DNA: TGTGCCAGCACCTCCGACTATGGCTACACCTTC
CDR3 protein: CASTSDYGYTF

D gene: .
J gene: TRBJ1-1
V gene: TRBV6-5
clone size: .
CDR3 DNA: TGTGCCAGCAGTTATTTTACAAGGGGTTCCGACGCTTTCTTT
CDR3 protein: CASSYFTRGSDAFF

D gene: .
J gene: TRBJ1-2
V gene: TRBV28
clone size: .
CDR3 DNA: TGTGCCAGCAGCCCAGCAGACAGGCAAGGAGGCTACACCTTC
CDR3 protein: CASSPADRQGGYTF

D gene: .
J gene: TRBJ2-4
V gene: TRBV28
clone size: .
CDR3 DNA: TGTGCCAGCAGTTTTGGGGGAGGGGGGGCCATTCAGTACTTC
CDR3 protein: CASSFGGGGAIQYF